This TCR beta chain was captured in a study of T cells after yellow fever vaccination. Template-switching 5'RACE yielded the TCR cDNA; a universal primer site and UMIs were added in the process. TCRdb reprocessed the 5' RACE reads with MiXCR, giving one entry per CDR3 protein. The sample shows around 88,000 distinct CDR3 sequences, 10% to 15% of them seen only once. Trimming left V 8 bases short and J 7 bases short, with 20 bases between. The germline CDR1 and CDR2 sequences are SQVTM and ANQGSEA. The CDR3 consists of 13 residues. The material was CD8+ T cells not binding an NS4B(214-222) dextramer, sorted from PBMCs, obtained roughly 20 days after the first yellow fever vaccination. The chain joins TRBV29-1 to TRBJ1-2, with D tentatively TRBD1 (5 bases). The clonotype was recovered from a man between 18 and 35 years old who received the YFV17D yellow fever vaccine. CDR3 amino acids: CSSWNPGLSGYTF. CDR3 nucleotides: TGCAGCTCATGGAATCCGGGACTCTCTGGCTACACCTTC.